The 21 T cell receptor beta chains reported below all come from one sample, sequenced in a study of cytomegalovirus exposure and HLA in healthy donors. This table comes from immunoSEQ multiplex PCR, and its TCRdb copy is limited to in-frame clones, with some not included. This sample yields about 330,000 clones, of which 86% are seen a single time; around 0.8% belongs to the top ten. The sample consisted of PBMCs. Source of these receptors: a woman aged 18-29 years in good health and CMV-seronegative.

The V gene is TRBV6-1, the J gene TRBJ2-5; 8 positions agree with TRBD2. J gave up 7 bases and V 2 bases, and 9 bases lay outside the gene matches. Germline CDR1 is MNHNS and CDR2 is SASEGT. This CDR3 is 15 amino acids long. The CDR3 DNA is TGTGCCAGCAGTGAATCAGGGACGGCGGGGGGGACCCAGTACTTC. Residues: CASSESGTAGGTQYF.

The genes are TRBV11-2 and TRBJ2-7, with TRBD1 identical over 9 bases. The germline V gene encodes CDR1 SGHAT and CDR2 FQNNGV. Trimming removed 4 bases from V and 2 bases from J; junction bases left unmatched: 9. This CDR3 is built from 16 residues. Written as DNA, the CDR3 is TGTGCCAGCAGCTCGATCCGCCACAGGGGGCCCTACGAGCAGTACTTC. Protein product: CASSSIRHRGPYEQYF.

The V gene is TRBV19, the J gene TRBJ2-2; possibly TRBD1 for D (6 bases). The CDR3 sequence is 15 residues long. The germline V and J ends were trimmed by 5 bases and 1 base, with 11 bases remaining between them. Germline CDR1 LNHDA, CDR2 SQIVND (reference sequence). Written as DNA, the CDR3 is TGTGCCAGTAGTCCCGGGACAAGGAACACCGGGGAGCTGTTTTTT. Translating gives CASSPGTRNTGELFF.

This clone was observed once. The chain couples TRBV5-1 to TRBJ2-7; 7 bases line up with TRBD1. Trimming took 4 bases from V and 4 from J; bases not matched to a gene: 8. Germline loops: CDR1 SGHRS, CDR2 YFSETQ. This CDR3 has 14 residues. In nucleotides, the CDR3 is TGCGCCAGCAGCACCGGACAGGTGGTATACGAGCAGTACTTC. It specifies CASSTGQVVYEQYF.

The chain joins TRBV19 to TRBJ2-2; 13 bases match TRBD2. V trimming: 6 bases; J trimming: 5 bases; junction bases outside the gene matches: 0. Looked up from germline, CDR1 is LNHDA and CDR2 is SQIVND (reference sequence). The CDR3 length is 14 residues. The CDR3, as DNA: TGTGCCAGTAGGGGACTAGCGGGGACCGGGGAGCTGTTTTTT. It is translated as CASRGLAGTGELFF.

The rearrangement joins TRBV18 to TRBJ1-1; D is undetermined. The CDR3 is 11 amino acids. Deletions cut 6 bases from V and 5 bases from J, with 7 bases between. Germline V gene lookup returns CDR1 KGHSH and CDR2 LQKENI. Here the CDR3 DNA reads TGTGCCAGCTCCGAGGTAACTGAAGCTTTCTTT. It encodes CASSEVTEAFF.

The chain recombines TRBV30 with TRBJ2-5, with a weak D call TRBD2 (6 bases). Germline V lookup: CDR1 GTSNPN, CDR2 SVGIG (reference sequence). The CDR3 contains 12 residues. V was shortened by 2 bases and J by 5 bases, with 9 bases between the two germline ends. In nucleotides, the CDR3 is TGTGCCTGGAGTATTGGAGGGGAGACCCAGTACTTC. Its protein product is CAWSIGGETQYF.

The rearrangement uses TRBV5-6 and TRBJ2-6, with D possibly TRBD1 on 6 matching bases. CDR1 is SGHDT and CDR2 is YYEEEE in the germline V gene. This CDR3 has 15 residues. V was shortened by 4 bases and J by 0 bases, with 8 bases between the two germline ends. In DNA form, the CDR3 reads TGTGCCAGCAGCCCGGACAGCTCTGGGGCCAACGTCCTGACTTTC. The encoded protein is CASSPDSSGANVLTF.

This clone has a single count. This rearrangement joins TRBV28 to TRBJ1-5, with TRBD1 matching 11 bases. Germline CDR1 and CDR2: MDHEN and SYDVKM. The CDR3 spans 14 residues. V lost 5 bases and J lost 9; bases outside the gene matches: 6. CDR3 in DNA: TGTGCCAGCAGTGTAGGGACAGGGGGTTTGCCCCAGCATTTT. Encoded protein: CASSVGTGGLPQHF.

This sequence joins TRBV6-1 and TRBJ2-2; D might be TRBD1 (6 bases). This CDR3 is built from 15 residues. V lost 1 base, J lost 4 bases, and 10 bases lay in between. CDR1 is MNHNS, CDR2 SASEGT, per germline. CDR3 in DNA: TGTGCCAGCAGTGAAGAGGGCAGGGGCACCGGGGAGCTGTTTTTT. Translated: CASSEEGRGTGELFF.

This clone was recorded a few times. V and J are TRBV5-1 and TRBJ2-2; D is perhaps TRBD1 (6 bases). The germline V and J ends were trimmed by 3 bases and 1 base, with 7 bases remaining between them. This CDR3 region has 14 residues. CDR1 is SGHRS and CDR2 is YFSETQ in the germline V gene. CDR3: CASSSQGNTGELFF. Here the CDR3 DNA reads TGCGCCAGCAGCTCACAGGGGAACACCGGGGAGCTGTTTTTT.

The chain couples TRBV5-6 to TRBJ2-7, with 7 positions matching TRBD1. The germline CDR1 and CDR2 sequences are SGHDT and YYEEEE. The CDR3 is made up of 16 amino acids. V lost 4 bases, J lost 7 bases, and 17 bases stayed unmatched. CDR3 protein: CASSPRTRGWTGEQYF. In DNA form, the CDR3 reads TGTGCCAGCAGCCCTCGGACCAGGGGGTGGACGGGTGAGCAGTACTTC. Full variable domain (outside the CDR3, taken from reference TRBV5-6 and TRBJ2-7): DAGVTQSPTHLIKTRGQQVTLRCSPKSGHDTVSWYQQALGQGPQFIFQYYEEEERQRGNFPDRFSGHQFPNYSSELNVNALLLGDSALYLCASSPRTRGWTGEQYFGPGTRLTVT.

This chain links TRBV6-5 with TRBJ1-5; D call uncertain. CDR3 size: 14 residues. Trimming removed 2 bases from V and 11 bases from J, with 16 bases in between. Germline CDR1 and CDR2: MNHEY and SVGAGI. CDR3 in amino acids: CASSYQGRPGTQHF. DNA of the CDR3: TGTGCCAGCAGTTACCAAGGGCGTCCGGGGACCCAGCATTTT.

CDR3 region: CASSLSLQPVPGYEQYF. DNA for the CDR3: TGTGCCAGCAGTTTATCGTTACAGCCCGTTCCAGGGTACGAGCAGTACTTC. The chain links TRBV27 to TRBJ2-7; tentatively, D is TRBD1 (5 bases). This CDR3 comprises 17 residues. Germline V gives CDR1 MNHEY, CDR2 SMNVEV (reference sequence). V lost 0 bases and J lost 4, with 19 bases in between.

V is TRBV30 and J is TRBJ2-1, with TRBD2 identical over 12 bases. Germline assignment: CDR1 GTSNPN and CDR2 SVGIG (reference sequence). J was trimmed by 0 bases and V by 1 base; bases with no gene match: 10. The CDR3 sequence is 19 residues long. The CDR3 DNA sequence: TGTGCCTGGAGTGCACCTAGCGGGAGGGCCAGGGGCTCCTACAATGAGCAGTTCTTC. Protein product: CAWSAPSGRARGSYNEQFF.

V usage is TRBV7-8 and J usage is TRBJ2-5, with D perhaps TRBD1 (6 bases). The CDR3 has 15 residues. V gave up 3 bases and J gave up 1 base, with 12 bases separating them. Germline V gene data show CDR1 as SGHVS and CDR2 as FQNEAQ. CDR3 loop: CASSFDRSLQETQYF. The CDR3 bases are TGTGCCAGCAGCTTCGACAGGTCCCTCCAAGAGACCCAGTACTTC.

J is TRBJ2-2 and V is TRBV7-9; 7 bases match TRBD1. The CDR3 is 12 residues long. CDR1 is SEHNR, CDR2 FQNEAQ, per germline (reference sequence). V was pared by 7 bases and J by 8 bases, with 4 bases of the junction left unmatched. CDR3 residues: CASTPGGGELFF. The DNA of the CDR3 is TGTGCCAGCACCCCAGGGGGAGGGGAGCTGTTTTTT.

The V gene is TRBV4-3, the J gene TRBJ2-7; no definite D call. The CDR3 length is 14 residues. CDR1 is LGHNA, CDR2 YSLEER, per germline. V was clipped by 0 bases and J by 5 bases, with 11 bases between them. CDR3 in amino acids: CASSQDRVSNEQYF. In nucleotides, the CDR3 is TGCGCCAGCAGCCAAGATCGTGTGAGTAACGAGCAGTACTTC.

The CDR3 nucleotides read TGCGCCAGCAGCCAAGATGCCGAGGGCGGACTGCTTACACTCACCGGGGAGCTGTTTTTT. Its translation is CASSQDAEGGLLTLTGELFF. The chain has TRBV4-3 and TRBJ2-2; possibly TRBD2 for D (5 bases). Germline CDR1 reads LGHNA; CDR2 reads YSLEER. The CDR3 loop spans 20 amino acids. V lost 0 bases to trimming and J lost 4 bases, with 24 bases between them.

The V call is TRBV6-5, the J call TRBJ1-2; 10 bases agree with TRBD1. This CDR3 comprises 14 residues. V trimming: 7 bases; J trimming: 8 bases; junction bases outside the gene matches: 10. CDR1 is MNHEY, CDR2 SVGAGI, per germline. The CDR3 reads CASTQTGGLLGYTF. The CDR3, as DNA: TGTGCCAGCACGCAGACAGGGGGCCTCTTGGGCTACACCTTC.

This chain joins TRBV7-8 and TRBJ2-7; TRBD1 aligns across 11 bases. The CDR3 covers 15 residues. Per the germline V gene, CDR1 is SGHVS and CDR2 is FQNEAQ. Unmatched junction bases numbered 1, after V lost 1 base and J lost 2 bases. The CDR3 here is CASSLEDRGPYEQYF. The CDR3 bases are TGTGCCAGCAGCTTAGAGGACAGGGGGCCCTACGAGCAGTACTTC.